Listed below are T cell receptor beta chains from one sample, sequenced in a study of blood T cell repertoires in COVID-19. The data were produced by immunoSEQ multiplex PCR, yet TCRdb's version contains in-frame clones alone and is incomplete. The table shows 100,000 or so clones, with approximately 81% occurring only once. Sequencing used peripheral blood. These receptors came from a man aged 55 to 69 with acute or convalescent COVID-19. The CDR3 runs from the conserved cysteine through the conserved F or W. D genes are given only for firm matches. Size is stated for part of the rows, as once, few or many counts, or as a class when the clone is expanded.

j_gene: TRBJ2-3
abundance: once
d_gene: NA
v_gene: TRBV30
CDR3aa: CAWRGGSGRTDTQYF
CDR3nt: TGTGCCTGGAGAGGGGGTAGCGGGCGCACAGATACGCAGTATTTT

j_gene: TRBJ1-1
abundance: NA
d_gene: TRBD1
v_gene: TRBV6-5
CDR3aa: CASSQTGVRTEAFF
CDR3nt: TGTGCCAGCAGTCAGACAGGGGTTCGGACTGAAGCTTTCTTT

j_gene: TRBJ2-3
abundance: NA
d_gene: NA
v_gene: TRBV11-3
CDR3aa: CASSLSNEAGTDTQYF
CDR3nt: TGTGCCAGCAGCTTATCTAATGAGGCAGGCACAGATACGCAGTATTTT

j_gene: TRBJ1-4
abundance: NA
d_gene: NA
v_gene: TRBV12-3/TRBV12-4
CDR3aa: CASSELNEKLFF
CDR3nt: TGTGCCAGCAGCGAGCTTAATGAAAAACTGTTTTTT

j_gene: TRBJ2-7
abundance: few
d_gene: NA
v_gene: TRBV3-1/TRBV3-2
CDR3aa: CASRKADLYEQYF
CDR3nt: TGTGCCAGCAGAAAGGCGGATTTGTACGAGCAGTACTTC

j_gene: TRBJ2-5
abundance: NA
d_gene: NA
v_gene: TRBV30
CDR3aa: CAWSKGGFETQYF
CDR3nt: TGTGCCTGGAGCAAAGGGGGTTTCGAGACCCAGTACTTC

j_gene: TRBJ2-2
abundance: once
d_gene: TRBD2
v_gene: TRBV11-3
CDR3aa: CASGLVTNTGELFF
CDR3nt: TGTGCCAGTGGACTAGTCACGAACACCGGGGAGCTGTTTTTT

j_gene: TRBJ1-3
abundance: few
d_gene: NA
v_gene: TRBV7-6
CDR3aa: CASSLGWSSGGNTIYF
CDR3nt: TGTGCCAGCAGCTTAGGGTGGAGCAGCGGTGGAAACACCATATATTTT

j_gene: TRBJ2-7
abundance: NA
d_gene: TRBD1
v_gene: TRBV20-1
CDR3aa: CSAKDEFGQDF
CDR3nt: TGCAGTGCTAAGGACGAGTTCGGACAGGACTTC

j_gene: TRBJ2-3
abundance: NA
d_gene: TRBD2
v_gene: TRBV5-6
CDR3aa: CASSLKREGTDTQYF
CDR3nt: TGTGCCAGCAGCTTGAAGCGGGAGGGGACAGATACGCAGTATTTT

j_gene: TRBJ2-3
abundance: NA
d_gene: TRBD2
v_gene: TRBV27
CDR3aa: CASTFQAGGSTDTQYF
CDR3nt: TGTGCCAGCACTTTCCAAGCGGGGGGGAGTACAGATACGCAGTATTTT

j_gene: TRBJ2-1
abundance: once
d_gene: NA
v_gene: TRBV11-3
CDR3aa: CASSLGRVNEQFF
CDR3nt: TGTGCCAGCAGCTTGGGCAGGGTAAATGAGCAGTTCTTC

j_gene: TRBJ1-5
abundance: NA
d_gene: TRBD1
v_gene: TRBV19
CDR3aa: CASSMEGQGSQPQHF
CDR3nt: TGTGCCAGTAGTATGGAGGGACAGGGAAGTCAGCCCCAGCATTTT

j_gene: TRBJ1-3
abundance: NA
d_gene: TRBD1
v_gene: TRBV4-2
CDR3aa: CASSLGTGESGNTIYF
CDR3nt: TGTGCCAGCAGCCTGGGGACAGGGGAAAGCGGAAACACCATATATTTT

j_gene: TRBJ1-4
abundance: NA
d_gene: TRBD1
v_gene: TRBV7-9
CDR3aa: CASSFLGTGIEKLFF
CDR3nt: TGTGCCAGCAGCTTTTTAGGGACAGGGATTGAAAAACTGTTTTTT